A selection of T cell receptor beta chains follows, all from one sample in a study of blood T cells in healthy people across ages. MiXCR, run by TCRdb on the 5' RACE reads, gives a single entry per CDR3 protein. The sample has 600,000 to 800,000 distinct CDR3 sequences; 40% to 65% are singletons. The sample taken for sequencing was blood. These receptors were taken from a woman of 80 years or more in good health. The CDR3 runs from the conserved cysteine through the conserved F or W. Fields, in order: D gene, clone size, J gene, V gene, CDR3 length, CDR3 protein, CDR3 DNA. The D gene is left open where the match is weak. Clone size is shown for a subset of rows, as once, few, many or a class of expanded clone.

-	many	TRBJ2-5	TRBV7-3	13	CASSASFGETQYF	TGTGCCAGCAGCGCGAGTTTCGGAGAGACCCAGTACTTC
-	-	TRBJ2-3	TRBV10-3	13	CAIMGENTDTQYF	TGTGCCATCATGGGGGAGAACACAGATACGCAGTATTTT
-	-	TRBJ1-5	TRBV7-2	18	CASSSFDGGKNSNQPQHF	TGTGCCAGCAGCTCATTTGACGGGGGAAAGAATAGCAATCAGCCCCAGCATTTT
-	-	TRBJ1-4	TRBV5-1	15	CASSLDSTTNEKLFF	TGCGCCAGCAGCCTGGACAGTACAACTAATGAAAAACTGTTTTTT
-	few	TRBJ2-1	TRBV7-9	17	CASSSGSSSGSYNEQFF	TGTGCCAGCAGCTCAGGGTCCTCCAGCGGTTCCTACAATGAGCAGTTCTTC
TRBD1	-	TRBJ2-1	TRBV5-1	13	CASSSQTGREQFF	TGCGCCAGCAGCTCCCAGACAGGGCGTGAGCAGTTCTTC
TRBD1	-	TRBJ1-5	TRBV28	15	CASSFPGGYHQPQHF	TGTGCCAGCAGTTTCCCAGGGGGCTACCATCAGCCCCAGCATTTT
-	few	TRBJ1-4	TRBV12-3/TRBV12-4	13	CASSFGVEGELFF	TGTGCCAGCAGTTTTGGGGTCGAGGGGGAACTGTTTTTT
-	many	TRBJ2-1	TRBV5-1	16	CASSSPRGRSYNEQFF	TGCGCCAGCAGCTCCCCCCGGGGTCGCTCCTACAATGAGCAGTTCTTC
-	-	TRBJ2-3	TRBV5-1	13	CASSAGGADTQYF	TGCGCCAGCAGCGCCGGCGGGGCAGATACGCAGTATTTT
TRBD1	few	TRBJ1-4	TRBV2	13	CASRGQFNEKLFF	TGTGCCAGCAGGGGACAGTTCAATGAAAAACTGTTTTTT
-	-	TRBJ2-4	TRBV2	10	CGSRGRGQYF	TGTGGTTCACGAGGGCGGGGTCAGTACTTC
TRBD1	many	TRBJ2-3	TRBV29-1	16	CSVDLRDRALGDTQYF	TGCAGCGTTGATCTCCGGGACAGGGCCTTAGGGGATACGCAGTATTTT
-	-	TRBJ2-3	TRBV29-1	14	CSVDVRGMPDTQYF	TGCAGCGTTGATGTGAGGGGTATGCCAGATACGCAGTATTTT
TRBD1	many	TRBJ2-7	TRBV10-3	14	CAISPGTGTYEQYF	TGTGCCATCAGTCCCGGGACAGGGACCTACGAGCAGTACTTC
TRBD1	-	TRBJ2-4	TRBV27	14	CASSAYDRGNIQYF	TGTGCCAGCAGTGCATATGACAGGGGGAACATTCAGTACTTC
-	once	TRBJ2-7	TRBV30	12	CATTGWGDEQYF	TGTGCAACGACGGGCTGGGGTGACGAGCAGTACTTC
TRBD2	many	TRBJ2-5	TRBV29-1	13	CSAETSGAETQYF	TGCAGCGCCGAAACTAGCGGGGCAGAGACCCAGTACTTC
-	-	TRBJ2-3	TRBV25-1	16	CASSEGISQSTDTQYF	TGTGCCAGCAGTGAAGGGATCTCACAGAGCACAGATACGCAGTATTTT
-	few	TRBJ1-1	TRBV7-9	14	CASSLGGGRTEAFF	TGTGCCAGCAGCTTAGGGGGGGGGCGGACTGAAGCTTTCTTT
TRBD2	-	TRBJ2-7	TRBV2	16	CASSDWASGGTYEQYF	TGTGCCAGCAGTGATTGGGCTAGCGGGGGGACCTACGAGCAGTACTTC
-	few	TRBJ2-5	TRBV27	14	CASSFRGAAETQYF	TGTGCCAGCAGTTTCCGGGGGGCGGCGGAGACCCAGTACTTC
TRBD1	few	TRBJ2-2	TRBV9	13	CASGQGYTGELFF	TGTGCCAGCGGACAGGGATACACCGGGGAGCTGTTTTTT
-	-	TRBJ2-5	TRBV7-8	18	CASSLNSQQRGNQETQYF	TGTGCCAGCAGCTTAAATTCGCAACAGAGGGGGAACCAAGAGACCCAGTACTTC
-	many	TRBJ2-7	TRBV6-1	12	CASSVASYEQYF	TGTGCCAGCTCTGTGGCATCCTACGAGCAGTACTTC
-	-	TRBJ2-1	TRBV14	14	CASNQEGRYNEQFF	TGTGCCAGCAACCAAGAGGGGAGATACAATGAGCAGTTCTTC
TRBD1	few	TRBJ1-1	TRBV5-1	13	CASSPGQGPEAFF	TGCGCCAGCAGCCCGGGACAGGGGCCCGAAGCTTTCTTT
-	-	TRBJ2-7	TRBV29-1	11	CSVAGYYEQYF	TGCAGCGTTGCAGGGTACTACGAGCAGTACTTC
-	few	TRBJ2-3	TRBV7-2	14	CASSVGGFGDTQYF	TGTGCCAGCAGCGTAGGGGGTTTTGGGGATACGCAGTATTTT
-	-	TRBJ1-2	TRBV12-3/TRBV12-4	15	CASSLARGGNYGYTF	TGTGCCAGCAGTTTGGCGAGGGGGGGTAACTATGGCTACACCTTC
-	-	TRBJ2-1	TRBV5-4	13	CASSVELYNEQFF	TGTGCCAGCAGCGTGGAACTCTACAATGAGCAGTTCTTC
-	many	TRBJ2-6	TRBV7-2	17	CASSLVGRAAGANVLTF	TGTGCCAGCAGCTTAGTTGGCAGGGCGGCTGGGGCCAACGTCCTGACTTTC